Below, 7 T cell receptor beta chains from the same sample are listed, as sequenced in a study of CD8 T cells in ankylosing spondylitis. TCRdb passed the 5' RACE reads through MiXCR, listing each CDR3 protein once. The data contain approximately 24,000 distinct CDR3 sequences, about 2.5% of them singletons. The sequencing input was blood, either unsorted or a sorted T cell fraction (not recorded which). All receptors come from a female donor with ankylosing spondylitis or in good health (not recorded which).

This clonotype occurred many times. The rearrangement joins TRBV9 to TRBJ1-1; D gene uncertain. The CDR3 has 15 residues. CDR1 and CDR2 from the germline V gene are SGDLS and YYNGEE. The V and J ends lost 4 bases and 0 bases respectively, with 13 bases between them. CDR3 DNA sequence: TGTGCCAGCAGCCCACTGCCAGGCATGAACACTGAAGCTTTCTTT. Translation: CASSPLPGMNTEAFF.

The table lists this clonotype with many counts. The J gene is TRBJ2-5, the V gene TRBV9; 7 bases agree with TRBD1. The germline V gene encodes CDR1 SGDLS and CDR2 YYNGEE. This CDR3 region has 15 residues. J lost 1 base, V lost 2 bases, and 5 bases had no gene match. This chain's CDR3 is CASSVGTVIQETQYF. Here the CDR3 DNA reads TGTGCCAGCAGCGTCGGGACAGTTATCCAAGAGACCCAGTACTTC.

This clonotype was seen ten or more times. The rearrangement joins TRBV9 to TRBJ2-2; TRBD2 agrees at 8 bases. With 7 bases clipped from V and 0 bases from J, the junction kept 11 bases outside the gene matches. The length of the CDR3 is 17 residues. Germline V gives CDR1 SGDLS, CDR2 YYNGEE. The CDR3 is CASSRITSGANTGELFF. CDR3 coding DNA: TGTGCCAGCTCCCGAATCACTAGCGGAGCGAACACCGGGGAGCTGTTTTTT.

This clonotype was picked up many times. The chain recombines TRBV9 with TRBJ2-5; the D is unclear. The CDR3 covers 14 residues. Per germline, CDR1 SGDLS and CDR2 YYNGEE. The ends were cut back, 2 bases at V and 2 bases at J, with 10 bases in the middle. CDR3: CASSVHKSQETQYF. The CDR3 coding sequence is TGTGCCAGCAGCGTTCATAAATCACAAGAGACCCAGTACTTC.

This clonotype was observed at least ten times. The chain has TRBV9 and TRBJ2-5, with D perhaps matching TRBD2 (5 bases). Germline assignment: CDR1 SGDLS and CDR2 YYNGEE. V shed 0 bases and J shed 7 bases, with 13 bases lying between them. The length of the CDR3 is 14 residues. The DNA of the CDR3 is TGTGCCAGCAGCGTAGCCGGTGGAGGAGGGACCCAGTACTTC. It translates to CASSVAGGGGTQYF. Drawing the rest from reference TRBV9 and TRBJ2-5, the complete variable domain is DSGVTQTPKHLITATGQRVTLRCSPRSGDLSVYWYQQSLDQGLQFLIQYYNGEERAKGNILERFSAQQFPDLHSELNLSSLELGDSALYFCASSVAGGGGTQYFGPGTRLLVL.

This clonotype is medium-sized in the sample. CDR3 loop: CASSVAERRDTQYF. CDR3 sequence (DNA): TGTGCCAGCAGCGTAGCGGAACGGCGAGATACGCAGTATTTT. The chain couples TRBV9 to TRBJ2-3, with D hard to call. CDR1 is SGDLS, CDR2 YYNGEE, per germline. This CDR3 contains 14 residues. Trimming left V 0 bases short and J 5 bases short, with 10 bases between.

This clonotype was seen at least ten times. The chain recombines TRBV9 with TRBJ1-2; 7 bases agree with TRBD1. The CDR3 consists of 17 residues. V gave up 4 bases and J gave up 3 bases; unmatched junction bases: 15. CDR1 is SGDLS and CDR2 is YYNGEE in the germline V gene. CDR3 amino acids: CASSNRDSSSRDYGYTF. In DNA, the CDR3 is TGTGCCAGCAGCAACCGGGACAGTTCCAGCCGTGACTATGGCTACACCTTC.